Listed here are 26 T cell receptor beta chains from one sample, sequenced in a study of identical twins. TCRdb reprocessed the 5' RACE reads with MiXCR, giving one entry per CDR3 protein. Of roughly 750,000 distinct CDR3 sequences listed, 21% were seen once; the top ten hold more than 4%. These same data were also listed under a study on T cells expressing NK-cell markers.

Sequenced sample: PBMCs. The receptors were sampled from a woman under 30 in good health.

There are a few counts of this clonotype. J is TRBJ2-3 and V is TRBV7-2; weak D call: TRBD1 (5 bases). V was shortened by 11 bases and J by 4 bases, with 16 bases between the two germline ends. CDR1 is SGHTA, CDR2 FQGNSA, per germline. The CDR3 length is 13 residues. The CDR3 is CAARTLSPDTQYF. The CDR3 DNA is TGTGCCGCCCGGACACTTAGCCCAGATACGCAGTATTTT.

The chain employs TRBV4-3 and TRBJ2-1, with D perhaps matching TRBD1 (5 bases). Germline V gene sequence: CDR1 LGHNA, CDR2 YSLEER. The V end lost 3 bases, the J end lost 6 bases, and 12 bases lay between the germline ends. This CDR3 is built from 14 residues. The CDR3: CASSHPGRGNEQFF. CDR3 DNA sequence: TGCGCCAGCAGCCACCCCGGAAGGGGCAATGAGCAGTTCTTC.

This clonotype was counted between two and nine times. One end of the junction is discordant with germline, which a read error may explain. This chain links TRBV6-2 or TRBV6-3 with TRBJ2-5, with unresolved D. In germline, CDR1 is MNHEY, CDR2 SVGEGT. The CDR3 covers 11 residues. CDR3 nucleotide sequence: TGTGCCCTTCTAAACCCATGGGCAGAGCACTTC. It yields the protein CALLNPWAEHF.

The count of this clonotype is one. J is TRBJ2-1 and V is TRBV14, with D possibly TRBD2 on 5 matching bases. The V and J ends lost 4 bases and 11 bases respectively, with 12 bases between them. The germline CDR1 and CDR2 sequences are SGHDN and FVKESK. The CDR3 runs to 12 residues. CDR3 residues: CASSLLVKQQFF. CDR3 sequence (DNA): TGTGCCAGCAGCCTACTAGTAAAGCAGCAGTTCTTC.

The gene calls are TRBV3-1 and TRBJ2-5; 9 bases match TRBD2. Germline assignment: CDR1 LGHDT and CDR2 YNNKEL (reference sequence). J was trimmed by 2 bases and V by 1 base; bases with no gene match: 5. The CDR3 length is 16 residues. The CDR3 here is CASSQAASGVQETQYF. The CDR3 DNA reads as TGTGCCAGCAGCCAAGCAGCTAGCGGGGTACAAGAGACCCAGTACTTC.

This clonotype was found a few times. The CDR3 region has the DNA TGCAGTGCTGACTCGACTAGCGGGGGAATTGGAGAGACCCAGTACTTC. It codes for CSADSTSGGIGETQYF. The genes are TRBV20-1 and TRBJ2-5; 12 bases align to TRBD2. This CDR3 contains 16 residues. J gave up 4 bases and V 5 bases, and 11 bases lay outside the gene matches. CDR1 is DFQATT and CDR2 is SNEGSKA in the germline V gene (reference sequence).

V usage is TRBV15 and J usage is TRBJ2-7, with D tentatively TRBD2 (7 bases). Germline-derived CDR1 and CDR2 are LNHNV and YYDKDF (reference sequence). The CDR3 is made up of 14 amino acids. The V gene lost 5 bases and the J gene lost 5 bases, with 16 bases spanning the gap. The CDR3 DNA reads TGTGCCACCAGCTCCGAGTGGGGGGGCCACGAGCAGTACTTC. It codes for CATSSEWGGHEQYF.

This clonotype has a count of ten or more. V usage is TRBV12-3 or TRBV12-4 and J usage is TRBJ2-3; a weak D match, TRBD1 (6 bases). Between the trimmed V and J ends, which lost 5 bases and 2 bases, there was a span of 11 bases. This CDR3 comprises 14 residues. The CDR3 loop reads CASSQDRYTDTQYF. The CDR3 DNA reads TGTGCCAGCAGTCAGGACAGATACACAGATACGCAGTATTTT.

V and J are TRBV6-1 and TRBJ2-1; 7 bases agree with TRBD2. The CDR3 runs 15 residues. The V gene end was trimmed by 6 bases and the J gene end by 7 bases; junction bases not matched to a gene: 12. Germline CDR1 is MNHNS and CDR2 is SASEGT. CDR3 sequence (DNA): TGTGCCAGCAGGGGTTGGGGGGGTAAGTGGAATGAGCAGTTCTTC. It specifies CASRGWGGKWNEQFF.

The chain has TRBV6-2 or TRBV6-3 and TRBJ2-5, with D possibly being TRBD2 (5 bases). Germline values: CDR1 MNHEY, CDR2 SVGEGT. Trimming stripped 6 bases from V and 7 bases from J, with 21 bases between. The CDR3 is made up of 15 amino acids. The CDR3 spells CASSRGLHFGGTQYF. The CDR3 DNA is TGTGCCAGCAGCCGCGGACTCCATTTTGGTGGGACCCAGTACTTC.

CDR3 DNA: TGTGCCAGCAGCTTCCAGATGACAGGGGGCGGAGGCTACACCTTC. This translates into CASSFQMTGGGGYTF. The chain recombines TRBV7-9 with TRBJ1-2; 10 bases match TRBD1. The CDR3 spans 15 residues. In germline, CDR1 is SEHNR, CDR2 FQNEAQ (reference sequence). Germline trimming cut 3 bases from V and 8 bases from J; bases unmatched to any gene: 9.

The V and J genes are TRBV12-3 or TRBV12-4 and TRBJ2-5, with 8 nucleotides matching TRBD2. This CDR3 comprises 15 residues. With 5 bases clipped from V and 5 bases from J, the junction kept 10 bases outside the gene matches. The CDR3 DNA is TGTGCCAGCAGTAGGACTACGGGAGGGTGGGAGACCCAGTACTTC. This translates into CASSRTTGGWETQYF.

This clonotype has just one count. One end of the junction does not line up with germline, which may come from a read error. V gene TRBV12-3 or TRBV12-4 combines with J gene TRBJ1-4; weak D call: TRBD1 (5 bases). The CDR3 sequence is 12 residues long. Here the CDR3 DNA reads TGTGCCAGCAGTTGGGGGAATGGAAAACTGTTTTTT. Translated, it gives CASSWGNGKLFF.

Only a few counts were recorded for this clonotype. V and J are TRBV6-1 and TRBJ2-1, with D possibly TRBD1 on 6 matching bases. Between the trimmed V and J ends, which lost 4 bases and 2 bases, there was a span of 15 bases. Germline V CDR1 and CDR2: MNHNS, SASEGT. CDR3 length equals 16 residues. CDR3 DNA: TGTGCCAGCAGTGCCAAGGGCCCAGGGGCCTACAATGAGCAGTTCTTC. Translated: CASSAKGPGAYNEQFF.

This clonotype was counted ten times or more. The genes are TRBV27 and TRBJ2-5; perhaps TRBD1 as D (5 bases). V lost 3 bases and J lost 5, with 13 bases in between. The germline CDR1 and CDR2 sequences are MNHEY and SMNVEV (reference sequence). This CDR3 has 14 amino acids. The CDR3 is CASSFRVPWETQYF. The CDR3 nucleotides read TGTGCCAGCAGTTTCAGGGTCCCGTGGGAGACCCAGTACTTC.

A few counts support this clonotype. V usage is TRBV20-1 and J usage is TRBJ2-4; possible D gene TRBD2, 6 bases. CDR3 length: 16 residues. V lost 0 bases and J lost 2, with 14 bases in between. CDR1 and CDR2 (germline): DFQATT, SNEGSKA (reference sequence). CDR3 sequence (DNA): TGCAGTGCTAGAGACCCTGGGGGGAGTTCCAAAAACATTCAGTACTTC. Amino acid sequence: CSARDPGGSSKNIQYF.

The table lists this clonotype with a few counts. The chain uses TRBV5-1 and TRBJ2-3; TRBD1 aligns across 7 bases. The CDR3 consists of 16 residues. In germline, CDR1 is SGHRS, CDR2 YFSETQ. J lost 0 bases, V lost 2 bases, and 6 bases had no gene match. Here the CDR3 reads CASSLGQAASTDTQYF. CDR3 nucleotide sequence: TGCGCCAGCAGCTTAGGACAGGCCGCTAGCACAGATACGCAGTATTTT.

This clonotype has only a few counts. The V gene is TRBV9, the J gene TRBJ2-1, with D unresolved. The CDR3 is 16 amino acids. CDR1 is SGDLS, CDR2 YYNGEE, per germline. V lost 1 base and J lost 9, with 20 bases in between. CDR3 loop: CASSVSGLPNYGEQFF. CDR3 in DNA: TGTGCCAGCAGCGTATCTGGCCTCCCGAATTACGGTGAGCAGTTCTTC.

The chain uses TRBV5-1 and TRBJ2-2; 8 bases are shared with TRBD1. The CDR3 is 15 amino acids. J gave up 1 base and V 6 bases, and 5 bases lay outside the gene matches. Per the germline V gene, CDR1 is SGHRS and CDR2 is YFSETQ. DNA of the CDR3: TGCGCCAGCACGTCCGGGACAGGGAACACCGGGGAGCTGTTTTTT. Its protein is CASTSGTGNTGELFF.

This clonotype has only a few counts. J is TRBJ2-3 and V is TRBV20-1, with a weak D call TRBD2 (5 bases). V was trimmed by 6 bases and J by 2 bases, leaving 15 bases between them. The germline V gene has CDR1 DFQATT and CDR2 SNEGSKA (reference sequence). The CDR3 is 14 amino acids. CDR3 nucleotides: TGCAGTGCGGAGCTACTAGAAAACACAGATACGCAGTATTTT. Translated, it gives CSAELLENTDTQYF.

The chain uses TRBV9 and TRBJ2-1; D remains unclear. Germline CDR1 and CDR2: SGDLS and YYNGEE. V was shortened by 1 base and J by 0 bases, with 11 bases between the two germline ends. The CDR3 extends over 16 amino acids. The CDR3 protein is CASSVLTSFSYNEQFF. The CDR3 region has the DNA TGTGCCAGCAGCGTACTTACCTCCTTCTCCTACAATGAGCAGTTCTTC.

The V gene is TRBV7-9, the J gene TRBJ2-1; 8 bases fit TRBD2. This CDR3 is 15 amino acids long. Losses at the gene ends were 5 bases for V and 7 bases for J; bases not matched to a gene: 10. Germline CDR1 reads SEHNR; CDR2 reads FQNEAQ (reference sequence). The CDR3 region has the DNA TGTGCCAGCAGCCCGCCGGGGGGGTTGGGGAATGAGCAGTTCTTC. Translating gives CASSPPGGLGNEQFF. Based on the CDR3 plus reference TRBV7-9 and TRBJ2-1, the full variable domain is DTGVSQNPRHKITKRGQNVTFRCDPISEHNRLYWYRQTLGQGPEFLTYFQNEAQLEKSRLLSDRFSAERPKGSFSTLEIQRTEQGDSAMYLCASSPPGGLGNEQFFGPGTRLTVL.

This clonotype was observed a few times. V and J are TRBV12-3 or TRBV12-4 and TRBJ2-1; D uncertain. Trimming left V 1 base short and J 8 bases short, with 6 bases between. This CDR3 contains 12 residues. DNA of the CDR3: TGTGCCAGCAGTTTAGAGCAGGATGAGCAGTTCTTC. It yields the protein CASSLEQDEQFF.

The V gene is TRBV5-5, the J gene TRBJ2-7; no firm D call. The CDR3 covers 15 residues. The germline V and J ends were trimmed by 4 bases and 0 bases, with 14 bases remaining between them. From germline, CDR1 is SGHKS and CDR2 YYEKEE (reference sequence). DNA of the CDR3: TGTGCCAGCAGCCGCCTCACCGAAAGCTCCTACGAGCAGTACTTC. Protein product: CASSRLTESSYEQYF. Full variable domain (remainder filled in from reference TRBV5-5 and TRBJ2-7): DAGVTQSPTHLIKTRGQQVTLRCSPISGHKSVSWYQQVLGQGPQFIFQYYEKEERGRGNFPDRFSARQFPNYSSELNVNALLLGDSALYLCASSRLTESSYEQYFGPGTRLTVT.

This chain links TRBV11-2 with TRBJ2-7; 7 bases agree with TRBD2. The CDR3 totals 16 residues. Germline V lookup: CDR1 SGHAT, CDR2 FQNNGV. Trimming at V came to 0 bases and at J to 1 base, leaving 6 bases not matched to a gene. In DNA, the CDR3 is TGTGCCAGCAGCTTAGATTCTGGCGGGAGTTCCTACGAGCAGTACTTC. Translated: CASSLDSGGSSYEQYF.

This chain connects TRBV12-3 or TRBV12-4 to TRBJ1-3, with D uncertain. V was pared by 7 bases and J by 7 bases, with 11 bases between. This CDR3 spans 12 amino acids. The CDR3 DNA sequence: TGTGCCAGCAAAGGACGCCGGAACACCATATATTTT. Its translation is CASKGRRNTIYF.